These T cell receptor beta chains were read from a single sample in a study of T cell changes during pregnancy in multiple sclerosis. TCRdb's table, derived via immunoSEQ multiplex PCR, lists solely in-frame clones and lacks some. This table has 68,000 or so clones, roughly 89% appearing once. The sample consisted of peripheral blood, taken in the second trimester of pregnancy. All receptors come from a female donor with multiple sclerosis, enrolled in a pregnancy study. Both conserved end residues are part of each CDR3. D genes are given only for firm matches. The size field is filled for only some rows; it gives once, few, many or a size class.

>TRBV6-1|TRBJ1-2|TRBD1|.
CASRTDRSSFYGYTF
TGTGCCAGCAGGACGGACAGGTCGAGCTTCTATGGCTACACCTTC
>TRBV7-3|TRBJ2-1|TRBD1|.
CASSLWTGKGYNEQFF
TGTGCCAGCAGCTTGTGGACAGGGAAGGGTTACAATGAGCAGTTCTTC
>TRBV9|TRBJ1-1|TRBD1|.
CASSGQGPLNTEAFF
TGTGCCAGCAGCGGACAGGGGCCCCTGAACACTGAAGCTTTCTTT
>TRBV14|TRBJ2-7|.|.
CASSPLELSYEQYF
TGTGCCAGCAGCCCTCTGGAGCTAAGCTACGAGCAGTACTTC
>TRBV6-4|TRBJ2-3|TRBD2|.
CASSDSTSGGPDTQYF
TGTGCCAGCAGTGACTCGACTAGCGGGGGGCCAGATACGCAGTATTTT
>TRBV6-5|TRBJ1-1|TRBD1|.
CASTGTATLEAFF
TGTGCCAGCACCGGGACAGCTACACTTGAAGCTTTCTTT
>TRBV4-2|TRBJ2-1|TRBD2|.
CASSQDPGTSGGNEQFF
TGTGCCAGCAGCCAAGACCCCGGGACTAGCGGGGGTAATGAGCAGTTCTTC
>TRBV19|TRBJ2-2|TRBD1|.
CASRPTGTNTGELFF
TGTGCCAGTAGACCGACAGGGACGAACACCGGGGAGCTGTTTTTT
>TRBV14|TRBJ2-3|.|.
CASSQVGRNTDTQYF
TGTGCCAGCAGCCAAGTTGGGCGCAACACAGATACGCAGTATTTT
>TRBV6-5|TRBJ2-3|.|.
CASSYSMAGTQYF
TGTGCCAGCAGTTACTCGATGGCTGGTACGCAGTATTTT
>TRBV11-1|TRBJ1-2|TRBD1|few
CASSFNRGQGYTF
TGTGCCAGCAGCTTTAACAGGGGGCAAGGCTACACCTTC
>TRBV28|TRBJ2-1|TRBD1|.
CASSPPGQGAWDEQFF
TGTGCCAGCAGTCCCCCCGGACAGGGGGCCTGGGATGAGCAGTTCTTC
>TRBV7-8|TRBJ2-5|.|.
CASSLSEETQYF
TGTGCCAGCAGCTTATCGGAGGAGACCCAGTACTTC
>TRBV9|TRBJ2-3|TRBD2|.
CASSVIGAGEQYF
TGTGCCAGCAGCGTAATTGGAGCGGGGGAACAGTATTTT
>TRBV25-1|TRBJ1-2|.|.
CASSESVSGYTF
TGTGCCAGCAGTGAATCAGTGTCAGGCTACACCTTC
>TRBV7-8|TRBJ1-1|.|.
CASSLGGGDTEAFF
TGTGCCAGCAGCTTAGGAGGCGGGGACACTGAAGCTTTCTTT
>TRBV5-4|TRBJ1-2|.|few
CASSPEPETEGYTF
TGTGCCAGCAGCCCGGAGCCAGAGACGGAAGGCTACACCTTC
>TRBV27|TRBJ2-7|.|.
CASSLSGSYEQYF
TGTGCCAGCAGTTTGTCAGGTTCCTACGAGCAGTACTTC
>TRBV2|TRBJ1-1|.|.
CASSGALLLAFF
TGTGCCAGCAGTGGGGCCCTCCTGTTGGCTTTCTTT
>TRBV5-1|TRBJ1-5|.|.
CASSLSGTDYQPQHF
TGCGCCAGCAGCTTGAGCGGGACTGATTATCAGCCCCAGCATTTT
>TRBV9|TRBJ2-3|TRBD2|.
CASSPWTSGVTDTQYF
TGTGCCAGCAGCCCCTGGACTAGCGGGGTCACAGATACGCAGTATTTT
>TRBV5-5|TRBJ1-1|.|.
CASSGALNTEAFF
TGTGCCAGCAGCGGGGCTCTCAACACTGAAGCTTTCTTT
>TRBV18|TRBJ2-7|TRBD2|.
CASSQGLNYEQYF
TGTGCCAGCTCACAGGGACTAAACTACGAGCAGTACTTC
>TRBV25-1|TRBJ2-5|.|.
CASSEPPSRGVVETQYF
TGTGCCAGCAGTGAACCACCCTCGCGGGGCGTGGTGGAGACCCAGTACTTC
>TRBV11-2|TRBJ1-1|TRBD1|.
CASSWSPGQGRQAFF
TGTGCCAGCAGCTGGTCCCCGGGACAGGGTCGTCAAGCTTTCTTT
>TRBV5-5|TRBJ1-2|.|.
CASSLVVASSNYGYTF
TGTGCCAGCAGCTTGGTAGTAGCCAGTTCTAACTATGGCTACACCTTC
>TRBV7-6|TRBJ2-7|TRBD1|.
CASSLGDRGREQYF
TGTGCCAGCAGCTTAGGAGACAGGGGGCGCGAGCAGTACTTC
>TRBV10-1|TRBJ2-7|TRBD1|.
CASSEPLTGPTSYEQYF
TGCGCCAGCAGTGAGCCTTTGACAGGGCCAACTTCCTACGAGCAGTACTTC
>TRBV19|TRBJ2-1|TRBD2|.
CASSLGLGDEQFF
TGTGCCAGTAGTTTGGGACTAGGAGATGAGCAGTTCTTC
>TRBV5-6|TRBJ2-7|TRBD2|.
CASSSRGSSPYEQYF
TGTGCCAGCAGCTCCCGCGGGAGCTCACCTTACGAGCAGTACTTC
>TRBV9|TRBJ1-6|TRBD1|once
CASSVVPRTGTSPLHF
TGTGCCAGCAGCGTCGTCCCCCGGACAGGGACTTCACCCCTCCACTTT
>TRBV9|TRBJ1-2|.|.
CASSVGTEGAYGYTF
TGTGCCAGCAGCGTCGGCACGGAAGGGGCTTATGGCTACACCTTC
>TRBV27|TRBJ1-2|TRBD1|.
CASSFWRGTGGVYGYTF
TGTGCCAGCAGTTTCTGGCGAGGGACAGGGGGAGTCTATGGCTACACCTTC
>TRBV11-2|TRBJ2-5|TRBD1|.
CASRPGTGGIETQYF
TGTGCCAGCAGACCGGGGACAGGGGGCATAGAGACCCAGTACTTC
>TRBV5-4|TRBJ1-2|.|.
CASSLGGGYTF
TGTGCCAGCAGCCTAGGAGGCGGCTACACCTTC
>TRBV7-2|TRBJ2-7|.|.
CASSSNSRTAAYEQYF
TGTGCCAGCAGCTCCAATAGTAGGACAGCCGCCTACGAGCAGTACTTC
>TRBV2|TRBJ2-7|.|.
CASSVAYEQYF
TGTGCCAGCAGTGTCGCCTACGAGCAGTACTTC
>TRBV4-3|TRBJ2-2|TRBD1|.
CASSGLGQGANTGELFF
TGCGCCAGCAGCGGCCTCGGACAGGGGGCGAACACCGGGGAGCTGTTTTTT
>TRBV5-6|TRBJ1-1|.|.
CASSLGQLTEAFF
TGTGCCAGCAGCTTGGGACAACTCACTGAAGCTTTCTTT
>TRBV19|TRBJ1-1|.|.
CASMGGDLRMSTEAFF
TGTGCCAGTATGGGAGGGGACCTCCGTATGAGCACTGAAGCTTTCTTT
>TRBV7-2|TRBJ1-5|.|.
CASSSASNQPQHF
TGTGCCAGCAGCTCTGCGTCCAATCAGCCCCAGCATTTT
>TRBV6-4|TRBJ2-3|TRBD2|.
CASSALTSGGADTQYF
TGTGCCAGCAGTGCCCTGACTAGCGGGGGGGCAGATACGCAGTATTTT
>TRBV6-1|TRBJ2-3|.|.
CASSLLSTDTQYF
TGTGCCAGCAGTCTACTAAGCACAGATACGCAGTATTTT
>TRBV7-9|TRBJ2-3|.|.
CASTGEPFTDTQYF
TGTGCCAGCACCGGGGAGCCCTTCACAGATACGCAGTATTTT
>TRBV27|TRBJ2-7|.|.
CASSSSAYYEQYF
TGTGCCAGCAGTTCGTCCGCCTACTACGAGCAGTACTTC
>TRBV6-6|TRBJ1-6|.|.
CASATARNDNSPLHF
TGTGCCAGCGCAACAGCTCGGAACGATAATTCACCCCTCCACTTT
>TRBV5-6|TRBJ2-3|TRBD1|.
CASSPDRGSDTQYF
TGTGCCAGCAGCCCGGACAGGGGATCAGATACGCAGTATTTT
>TRBV6-6|TRBJ2-7|TRBD1|.
CASSSTGLVAYEQYF
TGTGCCAGCAGTTCGACAGGGTTAGTCGCCTACGAGCAGTACTTC
>TRBV7-6|TRBJ2-3|TRBD1|.
CASSRWTGETDTQYF
TGTGCCAGCAGCAGATGGACAGGGGAAACAGATACGCAGTATTTT
>TRBV6-1|TRBJ1-1|.|.
CASSETGNTEAFF
TGTGCCAGCAGTGAGACAGGAAACACTGAAGCTTTCTTT
>TRBV11-2|TRBJ1-1|TRBD1|.
CASSLEWQGQTEAFF
TGTGCCAGCAGCTTAGAATGGCAGGGACAGACTGAAGCTTTCTTT
>TRBV7-3|TRBJ2-3|TRBD2|.
CASSPLAGGLTDTQYF
TGTGCCAGCAGCCCCCTAGCGGGGGGTCTAACAGATACGCAGTATTTT
>TRBV19|TRBJ1-6|TRBD1|.
CASSPGQDNSPLHF
TGTGCCAGTAGTCCCGGACAGGATAATTCACCCCTCCACTTT
>TRBV12-5|TRBJ2-7|TRBD1|.
CASGGDRRASYEQYF
TGTGCTAGTGGTGGGGACAGGCGGGCCTCCTACGAGCAGTACTTC
>TRBV10-3|TRBJ1-2|.|.
CAISESAGPLLNYGYTF
TGTGCCATCAGTGAGTCGGCAGGGCCCCTATTAAACTATGGCTACACCTTC